This TCR beta chain comes out of a study of cytomegalovirus exposure and HLA in healthy donors. The donors were in the roughly 120-subject validation cohort, distinct from the roughly 700-subject first cohort. This CDR3 contains 15 residues. Trimming cost V 2 bases and J 5 bases, with 13 bases left between them. Germline CDR1 is SGDLS and CDR2 is YYNGEE. Here immunoSEQ multiplex PCR was the method, and the copy in TCRdb shows in-frame clones only, minus some. The table has 220,000 or so clones, 70% to 90% seen once. The study, taken as a whole, reports: Rare sequences made up most TCRs, while some public TCRs were found in many donors.

In regard to this clone: The antigen is undetermined.

Sequenced sample: PBMCs. The chain has TRBV9 and TRBJ2-2; a weak D match, TRBD1 (6 bases). The TCR was taken from a woman younger than 30 in good health and CMV-seronegative. CDR3 sequence (DNA): TGTGCCAGCAGCGTTTACAGGGATGGAACCGGGGAGCTGTTTTTT. Translated: CASSVYRDGTGELFF.